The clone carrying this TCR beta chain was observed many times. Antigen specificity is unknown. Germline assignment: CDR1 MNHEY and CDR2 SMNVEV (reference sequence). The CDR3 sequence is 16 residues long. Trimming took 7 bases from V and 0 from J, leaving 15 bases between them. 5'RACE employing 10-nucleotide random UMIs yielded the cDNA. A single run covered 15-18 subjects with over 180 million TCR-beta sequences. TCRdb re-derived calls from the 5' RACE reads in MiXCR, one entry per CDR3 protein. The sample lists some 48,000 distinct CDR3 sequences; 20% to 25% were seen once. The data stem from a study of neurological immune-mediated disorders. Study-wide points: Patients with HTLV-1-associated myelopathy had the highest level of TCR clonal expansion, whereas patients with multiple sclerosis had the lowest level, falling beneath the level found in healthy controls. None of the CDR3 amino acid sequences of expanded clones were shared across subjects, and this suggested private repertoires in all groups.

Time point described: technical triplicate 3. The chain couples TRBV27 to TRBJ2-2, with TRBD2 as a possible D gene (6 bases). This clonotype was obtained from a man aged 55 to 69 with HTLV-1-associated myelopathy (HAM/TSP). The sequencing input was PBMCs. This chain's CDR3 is CASTNSGTSNTGELFF. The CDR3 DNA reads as TGTGCCAGCACTAACTCCGGGACTTCGAACACCGGGGAGCTGTTTTTT.